Listed below are T cell receptor beta chains from one sample, sequenced in a study of cytomegalovirus exposure and HLA in healthy donors. Repertoires were generated with immunoSEQ multiplex PCR, while TCRdb's copy carries only in-frame clones and drops some. The sample shows more than 150,000 clones, roughly 75% of them seen only once. Material: PBMCs. The origin of the receptors is a woman in her 30s in good health and CMV-seronegative. CDR3s include the opening cysteine and the closing phenylalanine or tryptophan.

J: TRBJ2-5; V: TRBV9; CDR3: CASSAGTSQETQYF
J: TRBJ2-1; V: TRBV7-6; CDR3: CASSTGLAGGNEQFF
J: TRBJ2-2; V: TRBV5-5; CDR3: CASSLEVTGVGGELFF
J: TRBJ2-1; V: TRBV28; CDR3: CASSLAALNEQFF
J: TRBJ2-1; V: TRBV30; CDR3: CAWSALLAGGEGEQFF
J: TRBJ2-5; V: TRBV5-1; CDR3: CASSYGTGLQETQYF
J: TRBJ1-5; V: TRBV10-3; CDR3: CAISESGKSNQPQHF
J: TRBJ1-1; V: TRBV6-5; CDR3: CASRPAGLNTEAFF
J: TRBJ1-1; V: TRBV18; CDR3: CASSPLEGSAFF
J: TRBJ2-5; V: TRBV4-3; CDR3: CASSQGQGEETQYF
J: TRBJ1-3; V: TRBV6-1; CDR3: CASSPRDRPGNTIYF
J: TRBJ2-7; V: TRBV11-2; CDR3: CASSHPPTGQYEQYF
J: TRBJ2-1; V: TRBV5-1; CDR3: CASETGVLSDEQFF
J: TRBJ2-1; V: TRBV20-1; CDR3: CSARDVYEQFF
J: TRBJ2-3; V: TRBV11-3; CDR3: CASNKRGEEDTQYF
J: TRBJ1-1; V: TRBV4-3; CDR3: CASSQTYRQGLGTEAFF
J: TRBJ2-7; V: TRBV2; CDR3: CASHRSYEQYF
J: TRBJ1-1; V: TRBV10-3; CDR3: CASQGDRENTEAFF
J: TRBJ2-5; V: TRBV5-1; CDR3: CASSLGTDQETQYF
J: TRBJ1-2; V: TRBV7-9; CDR3: CASSPGGGLGYTF
J: TRBJ1-2; V: TRBV6-1; CDR3: CASKARGLYGYTF
J: TRBJ2-2; V: TRBV6-4; CDR3: CASNLGAHTGELFF
J: TRBJ2-7; V: TRBV7-8; CDR3: CASSFLAGDSYEQYF
J: TRBJ2-3; V: TRBV2; CDR3: CASRRGSTDTQYF
J: TRBJ1-2; V: TRBV6-4; CDR3: CASSIDRGSGYTF
J: TRBJ1-5; V: TRBV5-1; CDR3: CASSLAVGPGQPQHF
J: TRBJ1-5; V: TRBV30; CDR3: CAWSPLGQINQPQHF
J: TRBJ2-7; V: TRBV5-5; CDR3: CASSSRPGQVYEQYF
J: TRBJ2-2; V: TRBV19; CDR3: CATGTSGGPRELFF
J: TRBJ1-4; V: TRBV4-1; CDR3: CASSPQGGATNEKLFF
J: TRBJ1-1; V: TRBV5-1; CDR3: CASSLVGGMNTEAFF
J: TRBJ1-2; V: TRBV10-1; CDR3: CASSGTGLDYTF
J: TRBJ2-3; V: TRBV7-9; CDR3: CASSSAVGRPRDTQYF
J: TRBJ1-2; V: TRBV9; CDR3: CASSTTGTPGYYGYTF
J: TRBJ1-2; V: TRBV4-1; CDR3: CASSQEIKTPRGGYTF
J: TRBJ2-5; V: TRBV4-3; CDR3: CASSQEWDTAKEETQYF
J: TRBJ1-6; V: TRBV5-1; CDR3: CASSLEQSYNSPLHF
J: TRBJ2-3; V: TRBV30; CDR3: CAWSARSRTDTQYF
J: TRBJ1-2; V: TRBV6-5; CDR3: CASSYLQGVGGYTF
J: TRBJ2-7; V: TRBV7-6; CDR3: CASSAGGLAGITVYEQYF
J: TRBJ2-3; V: TRBV7-6; CDR3: CASSLRVQRGASGTDTQYF
J: TRBJ1-2; V: TRBV7-2; CDR3: CASSHPGQGYGYTF
J: TRBJ2-1; V: TRBV7-2; CDR3: CASSLALLAGADEQFF
J: TRBJ1-2; V: TRBV6-1; CDR3: CASSEGPSYGYTF
J: TRBJ2-1; V: TRBV5-1; CDR3: CASSLTRVNEQFF